Each of the 27 T cell receptor beta chains below was sequenced from the same sample in a study of T-cell reconstitution after alpha-beta-depleted transplantation in children. Unique molecular identifiers were used to barcode this TCRbeta library. TCRdb redid the calling of the PCR reads with MiXCR, one entry per CDR3 protein. Of around 450,000 distinct CDR3 sequences in the sample, roughly 43% are singletons; the top ten hold under 35%. The sequencing used PBMCs, collected before TCRalphabeta/CD19-depleted stem cell transplant. Receptor source: a girl aged 2 to 10 with aplastic anemia, due to receive a stem cell transplant.

The V gene is TRBV3-1, the J gene TRBJ1-2; D call uncertain. This CDR3 is built from 13 residues. Germline V gives CDR1 LGHDT, CDR2 YNNKEL (reference sequence). V lost 4 bases, J lost 4 bases, and 10 bases lay in between. The DNA of the CDR3 is TGTGCCAGCAGCCGAGACCGGCGCTATGGCTACACCTTC. Encoded protein: CASSRDRRYGYTF.

The chain carries TRBV7-9 and TRBJ2-7, with D uncertain. The CDR3 is 15 residues long. Per germline, CDR1 SEHNR and CDR2 FQNEAQ (reference sequence). Trimming took off 1 base at V and 3 bases at J, with 13 bases between the two ends. CDR3 amino acids: CASSLDSAVYYEQYF. CDR3 sequence (DNA): TGTGCCAGCAGCTTAGATTCGGCAGTGTACTACGAGCAGTACTTC.

There are a few counts of this clonotype. V usage is TRBV12-3 or TRBV12-4 and J usage is TRBJ1-6, with TRBD1 as a possible D gene (5 bases). V shed 5 bases and J shed 7 bases, with 15 bases lying between them. This CDR3 is built from 15 residues. This CDR3 reads CASSPPDKKNSPLHF. CDR3 coding DNA: TGTGCCAGCAGTCCGCCGGACAAGAAAAATTCACCCCTCCACTTT.

V usage is TRBV20-1 and J usage is TRBJ2-3; 13 bases fit TRBD2. The V gene's germline CDR1 is DFQATT and CDR2 SNEGSKA (reference sequence). The CDR3 extends over 15 amino acids. The V and J ends lost 3 bases and 5 bases, in that order; junction bases with no gene match: 5. The CDR3 sequence is CSASKGLAGKDTQYF. Here the CDR3 DNA reads TGCAGTGCTAGTAAGGGACTAGCGGGGAAAGATACGCAGTATTTT.

This clonotype was seen at least ten times. The chain is built from TRBV12-3 or TRBV12-4 and TRBJ2-4, with D maybe TRBD1 (6 bases). V was trimmed by 2 bases and J by 2 bases, leaving 13 bases between them. The CDR3 extends over 16 amino acids. CDR3 region: CASSLYRDLTKNIQYF. DNA of the CDR3: TGTGCCAGCAGTTTATACAGGGATCTAACCAAAAACATTCAGTACTTC.

This clonotype was detected many times. The chain has TRBV5-1 and TRBJ2-1; 11 nucleotides align to TRBD2. This CDR3 has 17 amino acids. The germline V gene encodes CDR1 SGHRS and CDR2 YFSETQ. V shed 0 bases, J shed 5 bases, and the junction held 7 bases outside the gene matches. CDR3 protein: CASSLDALAGANNEQFF. The CDR3 coding sequence is TGCGCCAGCAGCTTGGACGCACTAGCGGGAGCAAACAATGAGCAGTTCTTC.

The J gene is TRBJ2-2, the V gene TRBV4-1, with TRBD1 as a possible D gene (5 bases). CDR3 length equals 21 residues. Germline V gene lookup returns CDR1 MGHRA and CDR2 YSYEKL. The V gene lost 0 bases and the J gene lost 4 bases, with 27 bases spanning the gap. The CDR3 here is CASSQDSLRRQTKDSTGELFF. In DNA form, the CDR3 reads TGCGCCAGCAGCCAAGATTCACTTCGTCGACAGACCAAAGACTCCACCGGGGAGCTGTTTTTT.

The CDR3 region has the DNA TGTGCCAGCAGCCCGGGGGGGACCAAAAACACCGGGGAGCTGTTTTTT. This sequence encodes CASSPGGTKNTGELFF. The chain links TRBV5-4 to TRBJ2-2; 8 nucleotides align to TRBD2. This CDR3 region has 16 residues. Losses at the gene ends were 4 bases for V and 2 bases for J; bases not matched to a gene: 7. Germline V lookup: CDR1 SGHNT, CDR2 YYREEE (reference sequence). The full variable domain, its missing parts supplied by reference TRBV5-4 and TRBJ2-2, is ETGVTQSPTHLIKTRGQQVTLRCSSQSGHNTVSWYQQALGQGPQFIFQYYREEENGRGNFPPRFSGLQFPNYSSELNVNALELDDSALYLCASSPGGTKNTGELFFGEGSRLTVL.

This clonotype was seen only a few times. The rearrangement links TRBV6-2 or TRBV6-3 to TRBJ2-6; 7 bases agree with TRBD2. Germline CDR1 is MNHEY and CDR2 is SVGEGT. Losses at the gene ends were 7 bases for V and 0 bases for J; bases not matched to a gene: 6. This CDR3 comprises 16 residues. The CDR3 reads CASTAGVLSGANVLTF. In DNA form, the CDR3 reads TGTGCCAGCACGGCGGGAGTCCTCTCTGGGGCCAACGTCCTGACTTTC.

This clonotype was picked up one time. The rearrangement uses TRBV4-1 and TRBJ2-7, with D unclear. Germline CDR1 MGHRA, CDR2 YSYEKL. The CDR3 is 15 residues long. V was trimmed by 0 bases and J by 4 bases, leaving 13 bases between them. CDR3 DNA: TGCGCCAGCAGCCAAGAAAGGGTTGGAGCTTACGAGCAGTACTTC. Its protein is CASSQERVGAYEQYF.

Ten or more counts support this clonotype. For the CDR3, the DNA is TGTGCCAGCAGTAAGGGTGCTAGCGGGAGAATTGGAGAGCAGTTCTTC. Its protein is CASSKGASGRIGEQFF. V is TRBV12-3 or TRBV12-4 and J is TRBJ2-1, with TRBD2 matching 10 bases. The CDR3 runs to 16 residues. J lost 10 bases, V lost 5 bases, and 14 bases had no gene match.

This clonotype was picked up many times. The V gene is TRBV20-1, the J gene TRBJ2-3; D might be TRBD1 (5 bases). This CDR3 has 14 residues. Germline CDR1 and CDR2: DFQATT and SNEGSKA (reference sequence). Trimming cost V 1 base and J 5 bases, with 13 bases left between them. CDR3 residues: CSARAGFILDTQYF. The CDR3 nucleotides read TGCAGTGCTAGAGCAGGGTTTATTTTAGATACGCAGTATTTT.

The chain links TRBV5-1 to TRBJ2-1; D unclear. The CDR3 loop spans 17 amino acids. Germline values: CDR1 SGHRS, CDR2 YFSETQ. V lost 4 bases, J lost 9 bases, and 26 bases lay in between. CDR3 sequence reads: CASSPPRAVPTSVEQFF. The DNA of the CDR3 is TGCGCCAGCAGCCCACCCCGGGCGGTGCCTACTTCTGTTGAGCAGTTCTTC.

The chain employs TRBV20-1 and TRBJ2-7; 7 nucleotides line up with TRBD2. J lost 4 bases, V lost 0 bases, and 6 bases had no gene match. The CDR3 is 14 residues long. Per the germline V gene, CDR1 is DFQATT and CDR2 is SNEGSKA (reference sequence). The CDR3 DNA follows: TGCAGTGCTAGAGAAGGAGCGGGATTGTACGAGCAGTACTTC. Encoded protein: CSAREGAGLYEQYF.

A few counts support this clonotype. The genes are TRBV18 and TRBJ1-4, with unresolved D. The CDR3 runs to 16 residues. Trimming removed 0 bases from V and 0 bases from J, with 8 bases in between. Germline CDR1 is KGHSH and CDR2 is LQKENI. CDR3 nucleotides: TGTGCCAGCTCACCACCTCAGTCGGCAACTAATGAAAAACTGTTTTTT. Amino acid sequence: CASSPPQSATNEKLFF.

V usage is TRBV10-1 and J usage is TRBJ2-1; 12 bases line up with TRBD2. The CDR3 loop spans 14 amino acids. Losses at the gene ends were 5 bases for V and 12 bases for J; bases not matched to a gene: 8. CDR1 and CDR2 (germline): WNHNN, SYGVQD (reference sequence). The CDR3 sequence is CASSSSGRAFGQFF. CDR3 in DNA: TGCGCCAGCAGTTCTAGCGGGAGGGCGTTCGGGCAGTTCTTC.

The chain recombines TRBV4-2 with TRBJ2-1; 9 bases match TRBD2. Germline V lookup: CDR1 LGHNA, CDR2 YNFKEQ. V dropped 2 bases and J dropped 7; count of bases not matched to a gene: 9. This CDR3 spans 16 amino acids. CDR3 in amino acids: CASSQMGGRAANEQFF. The CDR3 nucleotides read TGTGCCAGCAGCCAAATGGGCGGGAGGGCCGCTAATGAGCAGTTCTTC.

This chain joins TRBV20-1 and TRBJ2-4; 7 bases line up with TRBD2. The CDR3 loop spans 15 amino acids. After removal of 5 bases from V and 2 bases from J, the junction contained 9 bases not matched to a gene. Germline loops: CDR1 DFQATT, CDR2 SNEGSKA (reference sequence). CDR3 sequence: CSAPPGGGSKNIQYF. CDR3 coding DNA: TGCAGTGCTCCCCCAGGCGGGGGATCCAAAAACATTCAGTACTTC.

The sample holds many counts of this clonotype. The chain uses TRBV4-1 and TRBJ2-4; a possible D gene is TRBD2 (6 bases). Trimming took 0 bases from V and 7 from J, leaving 13 bases between them. The CDR3 totals 15 residues. CDR1 and CDR2 (germline): MGHRA, YSYEKL. CDR3 nucleotide sequence: TGCGCCAGCAGCCAAGAAATGCAGGGAGGTAACATTCAGTACTTC. Its translation is CASSQEMQGGNIQYF.

This clonotype turned up a few times. V usage is TRBV5-4 and J usage is TRBJ1-1; maybe TRBD1 (5 bases). V lost 3 bases and J 4 bases, leaving 28 bases between the germline ends. CDR3 size: 19 residues. The V gene's germline CDR1 is SGHNT and CDR2 YYREEE (reference sequence). CDR3 nucleotide sequence: TGTGCCAGCAGCTCCACGGGGCTAGGGATGATGATGATGGGCACTGAAGCTTTCTTT. This translates into CASSSTGLGMMMMGTEAFF. The full variable domain, completed using reference TRBV5-4 and TRBJ1-1, is ETGVTQSPTHLIKTRGQQVTLRCSSQSGHNTVSWYQQALGQGPQFIFQYYREEENGRGNFPPRFSGLQFPNYSSELNVNALELDDSALYLCASSSTGLGMMMMGTEAFFGQGTRLTVV.

This clonotype was seen many times. This chain uses TRBV12-3 or TRBV12-4 with TRBJ2-2, with D unclear. Trimming left V 2 bases short and J 1 base short, with 5 bases between. The CDR3 runs to 14 residues. For the CDR3, the DNA is TGTGCCAGCAGTTTATCGGAGAACACCGGGGAGCTGTTTTTT. As protein: CASSLSENTGELFF.

V gene TRBV15 combines with J gene TRBJ2-3; TRBD2 matches 11 bases. In germline, CDR1 is LNHNV, CDR2 YYDKDF (reference sequence). Trimming removed 0 bases from V and 2 bases from J; junction bases left unmatched: 7. This CDR3 has 18 residues. The CDR3, as DNA: TGTGCCACCAGCAGAGATGCCGTTAGCGGGGGGGCCACAGATACGCAGTATTTT. Amino acid sequence: CATSRDAVSGGATDTQYF. Variable domain in full (rest from reference TRBV15 and TRBJ2-3): DAMVIQNPRYQVTQFGKPVTLSCSQTLNHNVMYWYQQKSSQAPKLLFHYYDKDFNNEADTPDNFQSRRPNTSFCFLDIRSPGLGDTAMYLCATSRDAVSGGATDTQYFGPGTRLTVL.

This chain connects TRBV9 to TRBJ2-3; D could derive from TRBD1 or TRBD2 (5 bases each). CDR3 length: 17 residues. Germline assignment: CDR1 SGDLS and CDR2 YYNGEE. Trimming pared 4 bases from V and 0 bases from J, leaving 18 bases between. The CDR3 nucleotides are TGTGCCAGCAGCCCGCACGGGGCGGATTCTAGCACAGATACGCAGTATTTT. This encodes CASSPHGADSSTDTQYF.

The J gene is TRBJ1-4, the V gene TRBV29-1; 8 bases are a match to TRBD1. Germline values: CDR1 SQVTM, CDR2 ANQGSEA. The trim removed 6 bases at V and 4 bases at J, leaving 4 bases unmatched. The CDR3 is 13 amino acids. In DNA, the CDR3 is TGCAGCGTCAGGGGGCGCGATAATGAAAAACTGTTTTTT. This sequence encodes CSVRGRDNEKLFF.

This clonotype has a handful of counts. This sequence joins TRBV3-1 and TRBJ2-5, with 7 bases fitting TRBD2. V was clipped by 7 bases and J by 5 bases; unmatched bases: 13. CDR3 length: 15 amino acids. In germline, CDR1 is LGHDT, CDR2 YNNKEL (reference sequence). CDR3 coding DNA: TGTGCCAGCACCCCACGGAGGGCGGGAGCTGAGACCCAGTACTTC. It translates to CASTPRRAGAETQYF.

This chain links TRBV6-5 with TRBJ1-2; the D gene is possibly TRBD1 (6 bases). V lost 2 bases and J lost 4, with 23 bases in between. From germline, CDR1 is MNHEY and CDR2 SVGAGI. CDR3 length: 18 residues. The CDR3: CASSYGRDTYSLAYGYTF. DNA of the CDR3: TGTGCCAGCAGTTACGGTCGGGACACCTATAGCCTGGCCTATGGCTACACCTTC.

Only a few counts were recorded for this clonotype. This chain connects TRBV20-1 to TRBJ1-1; D ambiguous. The CDR3 has 15 amino acids. V was clipped by 3 bases and J by 11 bases, with 25 bases between them. Looked up from germline, CDR1 is DFQATT and CDR2 is SNEGSKA (reference sequence). The CDR3 spells CSARGRPPLTPEAFF. The CDR3 bases are TGCAGTGCTAGGGGCCGCCCCCCTCTCACCCCGGAGGCTTTCTTT.